This TCR beta chain was captured in a study of blood T cell repertoires in COVID-19. Study details: The origin of the acute and convalescent COVID-19 samples was the United States, Italy and Spain. PBMCs, B-cell-depleted T cells, or T cells provided the cDNA or gDNA that made up the material.

From germline, CDR1 is MNHEY and CDR2 SVGEGT. The V and J ends lost 7 bases and 4 bases respectively, with 17 bases between them. This CDR3 has 15 residues. This clone occurred once. Original processing methods: By means of reference gene primer amplification, nucleated cell counts were estimated. Clones were sequenced by immunoSEQ multiplex PCR, and TCRdb holds only the in-frame ones, with some missing. That table gives V, J and clone size, and the DNA gave D and trimming. Of around 160,000 clones listed, around 89% are singletons. The sample was peripheral blood. The chain has TRBV6-2 or TRBV6-3 and TRBJ1-5; D might be TRBD1 (6 bases). The receptor was derived from a man in his sixties with acute or convalescent COVID-19. The CDR3 DNA is TGTGCCAGCAACCCGTCGGGGGGGGCGAATCAGCCCCAGCATTTT. This codes for CASNPSGGANQPQHF.